Listed below are T cell receptor beta chains from one sample, sequenced in a study of T cell responses to AZD1222 COVID-19 vaccine. Produced via immunoSEQ multiplex PCR; TCRdb's table is partial and in-frame only. In the table there are about 150,000 clones, 80% to 95% of which are singletons. Specimen: peripheral blood, collected 28 days after the second AZD1222 dose. The source is an adult who received the AZD1222 COVID-19 vaccine. CDR3s leave out the opening cysteine and the closing phenylalanine or tryptophan.

>TRBV10-2
ASSDDVFEGADQPQH
>TRBV5-1
ASSPQTTSLTDTQY
>TRBV3-1/TRBV3-2
ASSQSGGAEKLF
>TRBV5-4
ASSEGSYEQY
>TRBV7-2
ASSIPSGGPQY
>TRBV6-5
ASSLEGPTEAF
>TRBV7-9
ASSLGTGPLGEQF
>TRBV28
ASSGQDRGNEKLF
>TRBV5-1
ASSEGQNEKLF
>TRBV29-1
SVETWRGTGAGAKNIQY
>TRBV11-2
ASSVRTSGGPDTQY
>TRBV7-6
ASSPRQGGNNEQF
>TRBV7-9
ASSPTGRDEQF